This passage covers 9 T cell receptor beta chains from one sample sequenced in a study of T cell responses to AZD1222 COVID-19 vaccine. Generated by immunoSEQ multiplex PCR, the TCRdb table keeps only in-frame clones and is missing some. The table includes about 180,000 clones, 70% to 90% detected once. The sequences come from peripheral blood, collected 28 days after the second AZD1222 dose. These receptor sequences come from an adult who received the AZD1222 COVID-19 vaccine.

The rearrangement uses TRBV27 and TRBJ1-1, with D unresolved. The CDR3 has 13 residues. Per the germline V gene, CDR1 is MNHEY and CDR2 is SMNVEV (reference sequence). V lost 7 bases and J 3 bases, leaving 12 bases between the germline ends. The CDR3 nucleotides are TGTGCCAGCACCGATAGGTCGGACACTGAAGCTTTCTTT. Translated, it gives CASTDRSDTEAFF.

This chain uses TRBV7-2 with TRBJ1-5; the D gene is possibly TRBD1 (5 bases). The CDR3 runs 17 residues. CDR1 is SGHTA, CDR2 FQGNSA, per germline. With 5 bases removed from V and 2 bases from J, the gap between germline ends came to 19 bases. The CDR3 here is CASSPWRGQGGNQPQHF. The CDR3 DNA follows: TGTGCCAGCAGCCCGTGGCGCGGTCAGGGTGGCAATCAGCCCCAGCATTTT.

This rearrangement joins TRBV15 to TRBJ1-5; TRBD1 aligns across 8 bases. V lost 0 bases, J lost 6 bases, and 4 bases stayed unmatched. Germline lookup yields CDR1 LNHNV and CDR2 YYDKDF (reference sequence). CDR3 length: 15 residues. The CDR3 coding sequence is TGTGCCACCAGCAGAGACAGGGGGCAAAGTCAGCCCCAGCATTTT. Its translation: CATSRDRGQSQPQHF.

The chain carries TRBV28 and TRBJ2-1; TRBD2 matches at 7 bases. With 8 bases clipped from V and 5 bases from J, the junction kept 9 bases outside the gene matches. There are 14 residues in the CDR3. Germline CDR1 MDHEN, CDR2 SYDVKM. The chain's CDR3 is CASHPGGSNNEQFF. The CDR3 DNA reads as TGTGCCAGCCACCCCGGGGGGTCGAACAATGAGCAGTTCTTC.

This clone has only one observation. This sequence joins TRBV3-1 (or the pseudogene TRBV3-2) and TRBJ2-7; TRBD2 aligns across 7 bases. The CDR3 loop spans 16 amino acids. Germline V lookup: CDR1 LGHDT, CDR2 YNNKEL (reference sequence). V lost 3 bases, J lost 2 bases, and 10 bases stayed unmatched. The CDR3 protein is CASSHPGPGRAYEQYF. DNA of the CDR3: TGTGCCAGCAGCCACCCGGGACCGGGGAGGGCCTACGAGCAGTACTTC.

This clone was observed a single time. The CDR3 coding sequence is TGTGCCAGCAGCGTAGGGGACAGGCTGTACCAAGAGACCCAGTACTTC. It is translated as CASSVGDRLYQETQYF. V gene TRBV9 combines with J gene TRBJ2-5; 8 positions agree with TRBD1. CDR3 size: 16 residues. The V and J ends lost 0 bases and 0 bases, in that order; junction bases with no gene match: 4. Germline CDR1 and CDR2: SGDLS and YYNGEE.

V is TRBV24-1 and J is TRBJ1-4, with TRBD1 as a possible D gene (6 bases). Germline V gene data show CDR1 as KGHDR and CDR2 as SFDVKD. V lost 0 bases, J lost 8 bases, and 12 bases lay in between. This CDR3 spans 15 amino acids. Here the CDR3 DNA reads TGTGCCACCAGTGATTTGGGGGCAGGGGTAGAAAAACTGTTTTTT. It yields the protein CATSDLGAGVEKLFF.

The V gene is TRBV6-1, the J gene TRBJ1-2; D remains ambiguous. The CDR3 runs to 12 residues. Trimming removed 1 base at V and 8 bases at J, with 8 bases between. Germline lookup yields CDR1 MNHNS and CDR2 SASEGT. CDR3 nucleotides: TGTGCCAGCAGTGAAGATTGGGTAGGCTACACCTTC. Protein product: CASSEDWVGYTF.

The table lists this clone with a count of one. The chain combines TRBV7-9 with TRBJ2-3, with 9 bases that match TRBD2. V was clipped by 5 bases and J by 0 bases; unmatched bases: 9. Per the germline V gene, CDR1 is SEHNR and CDR2 is FQNEAQ (reference sequence). The CDR3 sequence is 17 residues long. The CDR3 sequence is CASSPDLAGTSTDTQYF. DNA of the CDR3: TGTGCCAGCAGCCCCGACCTAGCGGGGACCAGCACAGATACGCAGTATTTT. The whole variable domain, filled in from reference TRBV7-9 and TRBJ2-3, reads DTGVSQNPRHKITKRGQNVTFRCDPISEHNRLYWYRQTLGQGPEFLTYFQNEAQLEKSRLLSDRFSAERPKGSFSTLEIQRTEQGDSAMYLCASSPDLAGTSTDTQYFGPGTRLTVL.